This TCR beta chain was sequenced during a study of T-cell reconstitution after alpha-beta-depleted transplantation in children. Details on this clonotype: What it recognizes is unknown.

In germline, CDR1 is MNHEY, CDR2 SMNVEV (reference sequence). J lost 6 bases, V lost 7 bases, and 10 bases had no gene match. This CDR3 has 15 residues. The study, taken as a whole, reports: One year after transplant, T-cell counts and diversity came mostly from newly produced T cells. Approximately two months post-transplant, alpha-beta T cells reportedly originated from several hundred expanded graft clones.

The TCRbeta library was prepared with unique molecular identifiers. One entry per CDR3 protein, called by TCRdb with MiXCR from the PCR reads. The repertoire holds about 210,000 distinct CDR3 sequences, around a sixth seen once, with 43% in the top ten. This sequence originates from a male patient between 2 and 15 years old who had a stem cell transplant for acute lymphoblastic leukemia, so the T cells may come from the graft donor. The chain joins TRBV27 to TRBJ2-2; TRBD2 matches 8 bases. Material: PBMCs, mostly from graft donor cells, obtained 360 days after TCRalphabeta/CD19-depleted stem cell transplant. In DNA, the CDR3 is TGTGCCAGCACACCCGGGACTAGGATAGCCGGGGAGCTGTTTTTT. Translated, it gives CASTPGTRIAGELFF.